This passage covers 20 T cell receptor beta chains from one sample sequenced in a study of T cell repertoires in cytomegalovirus infection (dated by TCRdb to the late 2010s). Reads for this sample came from an Illumina HiSeq 1500. TCRdb trimmed public reads at Q25 via fastp, called clones via MiXCR and kept in-frame beta chains. Each entry is one CDR3 protein sequence, shown with its most common DNA and genes. This sample comprises roughly 720,000 distinct CDR3 sequences, 35% of them detected only once. The top ten clones comprise roughly 2.8% of the sample. Specimen: PBMCs. The receptor source for this set is a human donor in good health (CMV status not recorded). Some clones in this sample may be carry-over from other donors' samples.

The chain couples TRBV19 to TRBJ1-1, with 8 positions matching TRBD1. The V gene's germline CDR1 is LNHDA and CDR2 SQIVND (reference sequence). The junction had 6 bases not matched to a gene; V was cut back by 5 bases and J by 4 bases. The CDR3 runs to 14 residues. CDR3 amino acids: CASSVQGARTEAFF. In nucleotides, the CDR3 is TGTGCCAGTAGTGTTCAGGGGGCGCGCACTGAAGCTTTCTTT.

In the case of this clonotype: Because it lacks the conserved phenylalanine or tryptophan at the end, this CDR3 is likely a read error. The DNA of the CDR3 is TGTGCCAGCAGCCATGGCGGGACAGGGCGCTCCTACGAGCAGTACTGC. Its translation: CASSHGGTGRSYEQYC. The chain employs TRBV7-8 and TRBJ2-7, with TRBD1 matching over 9 bases. This CDR3 spans 16 amino acids. Germline values: CDR1 SGHVS, CDR2 FQNEAQ. Unmatched junction bases numbered 8, after V lost 5 bases and J lost 0 bases.

Ten or more counts support this clonotype. The rearrangement links TRBV7-2 to TRBJ2-2; D possibly corresponds to TRBD2 (6 bases). Germline-derived CDR1 and CDR2 are SGHTA and FQGNSA. V lost 5 bases and J lost 7, with 11 bases in between. CDR3 length equals 13 residues. The CDR3 sequence is CASSLTGVGELFF. The CDR3 DNA reads TGTGCCAGCAGCCTAACGGGAGTCGGGGAGCTGTTTTTT.

The chain joins TRBV4-1 to TRBJ2-5; D uncertain. The ends were cut back, 0 bases at V and 2 bases at J, with 13 bases in the middle. This CDR3 has 16 residues. The germline CDR1 and CDR2 sequences are MGHRA and YSYEKL. The CDR3 DNA sequence: TGCGCCAGCAGCCAAGAACCTAGGTCGGTTCAAGAGACCCAGTACTTC. It specifies CASSQEPRSVQETQYF.

This chain links TRBV2 with TRBJ2-1; weak D call: TRBD2 (6 bases). Per the germline V gene, CDR1 is SNHLY and CDR2 is FYNNEI. This CDR3 spans 16 amino acids. V was cut by 1 base and J by 7 bases, with 17 bases left in between. CDR3 sequence reads: CASSEGRGQNRNEQFF. Written as DNA, the CDR3 is TGTGCCAGCAGTGAAGGGCGGGGTCAAAATAGGAATGAGCAGTTCTTC.

This clonotype occurred a few times. This chain uses TRBV7-9 with TRBJ1-1; D is ambiguous. Per germline, CDR1 SEHNR and CDR2 FQNEAQ (reference sequence). The V gene lost 2 bases and the J gene lost 0 bases, with 7 bases spanning the gap. The CDR3 contains 14 residues. The CDR3 is CASSLSVLNTEAFF. CDR3 sequence (DNA): TGTGCCAGCAGCTTATCCGTCCTGAACACTGAAGCTTTCTTT. The full variable domain, completed using reference TRBV7-9 and TRBJ1-1, is DTGVSQNPRHKITKRGQNVTFRCDPISEHNRLYWYRQTLGQGPEFLTYFQNEAQLEKSRLLSDRFSAERPKGSFSTLEIQRTEQGDSAMYLCASSLSVLNTEAFFGQGTRLTVV.

There are a few counts of this clonotype. The genes are TRBV4-1 and TRBJ2-5; maybe TRBD2 (5 bases). CDR1 MGHRA and CDR2 YSYEKL come from the germline V gene. Trimming left V 4 bases short and J 5 bases short, with 11 bases between. CDR3 length: 13 residues. The CDR3 here is CASSPQAGETQYF. CDR3 nucleotides: TGCGCCAGCAGCCCCCAGGCGGGCGAGACCCAGTACTTC.

The V call is TRBV15, the J call TRBJ1-6; D is ambiguous. This CDR3 region has 15 residues. Germline CDR1 and CDR2: LNHNV and YYDKDF (reference sequence). V was pared by 0 bases and J by 9 bases, with 12 bases between. The CDR3 nucleotides are TGTGCCACCAGCAGAGATAGGGCCCTGAGTTCACCCCTCCACTTT. Its translation: CATSRDRALSSPLHF.

V gene TRBV10-3 combines with J gene TRBJ1-5, with D hard to call. Trimming stripped 3 bases from V and 5 bases from J, with 11 bases between. Looked up from germline, CDR1 is ENHRY and CDR2 is SYGVKD. The CDR3 sequence is 14 residues long. CDR3 loop: CAISDGEIDQPQHF. For the CDR3, the DNA is TGTGCCATCAGTGACGGAGAAATTGATCAGCCCCAGCATTTT.

The chain is built from TRBV6-1 and TRBJ1-2; no reliable D call. This CDR3 contains 17 residues. Germline V gives CDR1 MNHNS, CDR2 SASEGT. V was clipped by 8 bases and J by 0 bases, with 22 bases between them. CDR3 DNA: TGTGCCAGCTATAGGCGTACTCTACCTCCTGCTAACTATGGCTACACCTTC. It is translated as CASYRRTLPPANYGYTF.

This clonotype has ten or more counts. This chain connects TRBV7-8 to TRBJ2-1; 13 bases are shared with TRBD2. Germline V CDR1 and CDR2: SGHVS, FQNEAQ. Trimming removed 5 bases from V and 4 bases from J; junction bases left unmatched: 8. The CDR3 contains 17 residues. Here the CDR3 DNA reads TGTGCCAGCAGCGATCGACTAGCGGGGGGCCCTTACAATGAGCAGTTCTTC. Translated: CASSDRLAGGPYNEQFF.

The chain couples TRBV4-1 to TRBJ1-1, with 8 nucleotides matching TRBD1. J was trimmed by 4 bases and V by 4 bases; bases with no gene match: 5. The length of the CDR3 is 14 residues. Per the germline V gene, CDR1 is MGHRA and CDR2 is YSYEKL. The CDR3 spells CASSPLDRATEAFF. The CDR3 DNA reads TGCGCCAGCAGCCCCTTGGACAGGGCCACTGAAGCTTTCTTT.

V and J are TRBV5-8 and TRBJ2-5; possibly TRBD2 for D (6 bases). Germline V CDR1 and CDR2: SGHTS, YDEGEE. V was pared by 0 bases and J by 6 bases, with 12 bases between. The CDR3 sequence is 14 residues long. CDR3 nucleotides: TGTGCCAGCAGCTTGGCGTACGGGGGTAAGACCCAGTACTTC. It encodes CASSLAYGGKTQYF.

The CDR3 coding sequence is TGTGCCAGTAGTATAGATCGGGGCTTGAACACTGAAGCTTTCTTT. Translated: CASSIDRGLNTEAFF. The genes are TRBV19 and TRBJ1-1, with D perhaps matching TRBD1 (5 bases). The CDR3 consists of 15 residues. Between the trimmed V and J ends, which lost 0 bases and 0 bases, there was a span of 8 bases. CDR1 and CDR2 (germline): LNHDA, SQIVND (reference sequence).

This chain links TRBV12-3 or TRBV12-4 with TRBJ1-2; D remains ambiguous. V lost 3 bases and J lost 0, with 17 bases in between. The CDR3 extends over 17 amino acids. CDR3 in amino acids: CASSLFLGGGTNYGYTF. The CDR3 DNA reads as TGTGCCAGCAGTTTGTTTTTGGGTGGAGGGACTAACTATGGCTACACCTTC.

The chain carries TRBV28 and TRBJ2-7; 9 bases align to TRBD1. Trimming removed 7 bases from V and 5 bases from J; junction bases left unmatched: 3. This CDR3 region has 12 residues. CDR1 is MDHEN and CDR2 is SYDVKM in the germline V gene. The DNA for the CDR3 is TGTGCCAGCAACAGGGGGCCCCACGAGCAGTACTTC. Translated: CASNRGPHEQYF.

The chain couples TRBV2 to TRBJ2-7; 7 positions match TRBD2. From germline, CDR1 is SNHLY and CDR2 FYNNEI. CDR3 length: 14 residues. The J segment lost 7 bases and the V segment lost 5 bases, leaving 11 bases of the junction unmatched. DNA of the CDR3: TGTGCCAGCAGTATTCGCCCATGGGAGGGGGAGCAGTACTTC. Translation gives CASSIRPWEGEQYF.

There are a few counts of this clonotype. The rearrangement joins TRBV12-3 or TRBV12-4 to TRBJ1-1; no clear D gene. The CDR3 has 15 amino acids. Trimming took 5 bases from V and 1 from J, leaving 14 bases between them. In DNA, the CDR3 is TGTGCCAGCAGTCCTATAACGGTCGAGAACACTGAAGCTTTCTTT. Its protein product is CASSPITVENTEAFF.

Points on this clonotype: A much larger clone lies a single base off, so this may be a read error. This rearrangement joins TRBV7-8 to TRBJ1-3; 8 bases match TRBD1. This CDR3 has 17 amino acids. The germline V gene has CDR1 SGHVS and CDR2 FQNEAQ. The DNA of the CDR3 is TGTGCCAACAGCTTATTAGGGACAGGCCTCTCTGGAAACACCATATATTTT. Its protein is CANSLLGTGLSGNTIYF. Variable domain in full (rest from reference TRBV7-8 and TRBJ1-3): GAGVSQSPRYKVAKRGQDVALRCDPISGHVSLFWYQQALGQGPEFLTYFQNEAQLDKSGLPSDRFFAERPEGSVSTLKIQRTQQEDSAVYLCANSLLGTGLSGNTIYFGEGSWLTVV.

On this clonotype itself: Just one base apart from a much larger clone, this may be a read error. V usage is TRBV12-3 or TRBV12-4 and J usage is TRBJ1-5; D is perhaps TRBD1 (6 bases). The CDR3 covers 17 residues. CDR3 sequence (DNA): TGTGCCAGAAGTTTGAAGGGGACACAACATAGCAATCAGCCCCAGCATTTT. Translation gives CARSLKGTQHSNQPQHF.